What follows are 28 T cell receptor beta chains derived from one specimen sequenced in a study of read filtering for tumor transcriptome and immune sequencing. The library was built from about 400 ng RNA with molecular barcoded adaptors for alpha/delta and beta/gamma chains. TCRdb passed the reads through MiXCR, listing each CDR3 protein once. Among 35,000 to 50,000 distinct CDR3 sequences listed, about 10% were seen once. Sequencing input: a population of CD138-negative cells sorted from bone marrow. The receptors shown here come from a donor aged 40 or older with multiple myeloma.

This clonotype has ten or more counts. The rearrangement uses TRBV20-1 and TRBJ2-5; D is unclear. V shed 0 bases and J shed 7 bases, with 15 bases lying between them. CDR1 and CDR2 from the germline V gene are DFQATT and SNEGSKA (reference sequence). This CDR3 comprises 14 residues. The CDR3 DNA reads TGCAGTGCTAGAGACACCGCAAGTGTCGTGACCCAGTACTTC. Its translation: CSARDTASVVTQYF.

This clonotype occurred many times. Here the CDR3 reads CAINQGPNTEAFF. In nucleotides, the CDR3 is TGTGCCATCAACCAGGGCCCGAACACTGAAGCTTTCTTT. The chain combines TRBV10-3 with TRBJ1-1; a weak D match, TRBD1 (5 bases). The CDR3 is 13 amino acids. Trimming shortened V by 7 bases and J by 1 base, and 10 bases separated the two germline ends. Per germline, CDR1 ENHRY and CDR2 SYGVKD.

Note on this clonotype: A much larger clone is a single base away; this may be a read error. The CDR3 loop reads CSAARQADAEAFF. The CDR3 DNA follows: TGCAGCGCTGCCCGACAGGCCGACGCTGAAGCTTTCTTT. The chain employs TRBV29-1 and TRBJ1-1; D may be TRBD1 (6 bases). Germline V gene lookup returns CDR1 SQVTM and CDR2 ANQGSEA. V was cut by 7 bases and J by 6 bases, with 18 bases left in between. The CDR3 length is 13 residues.

This clonotype has ten or more counts. The chain combines TRBV6-5 with TRBJ2-7; 7 bases are shared with TRBD1. The CDR3 consists of 14 residues. The junction had 3 bases not matched to a gene; V was cut back by 2 bases and J by 2 bases. CDR1 is MNHEY and CDR2 is SVGAGI in the germline V gene. The CDR3 sequence is CASSYERGPYEQYF. The CDR3 DNA sequence: TGTGCCAGCAGTTACGAAAGGGGGCCCTACGAGCAGTACTTC.

This clonotype occurred many times. This rearrangement joins TRBV20-1 to TRBJ2-7; D may be TRBD2 (6 bases). Germline values: CDR1 DFQATT, CDR2 SNEGSKA (reference sequence). The CDR3 sequence is 11 residues long. The CDR3 DNA sequence: TGCAGCTCCGGAGGGTCCTACGAGCAGTACTTC. Translated, it gives CSSGGSYEQYF.

Many counts were recorded for this clonotype. The chain is built from TRBV7-9 and TRBJ1-1, with D perhaps matching TRBD1 (5 bases). Germline V gene data show CDR1 as SEHNR and CDR2 as FQNEAQ (reference sequence). The CDR3 has 13 amino acids. The ends were cut back, 4 bases at V and 8 bases at J, with 14 bases in the middle. CDR3 residues: CASSSSGQAEAFF. DNA of the CDR3: TGTGCCAGCAGCTCCTCGGGGCAGGCGGAAGCTTTCTTT.

The chain carries TRBV7-2 and TRBJ1-1, with 9 positions matching TRBD1. The CDR3 is 13 residues long. Germline V gives CDR1 SGHTA, CDR2 FQGNSA. After removal of 4 bases from V and 5 bases from J, the junction contained 2 bases not matched to a gene. CDR3 sequence (DNA): TGTGCCAGCAGCTGGGACAGGGTGACTGAAGCTTTCTTT. Its protein product is CASSWDRVTEAFF.

This clonotype was seen many times. The chain combines TRBV7-9 with TRBJ2-3; D gene uncertain. The CDR3 contains 15 residues. Germline V gives CDR1 SEHNR, CDR2 FQNEAQ (reference sequence). Trimming removed 3 bases from V and 0 bases from J, with 10 bases in between. The CDR3 region is CASSLSKTSTDTQYF. The CDR3 DNA follows: TGTGCCAGCAGCTTGTCTAAAACTAGCACAGATACGCAGTATTTT.

This clonotype has at least ten counts. The chain joins TRBV12-3 or TRBV12-4 to TRBJ1-1, with D perhaps matching TRBD1 (5 bases). The CDR3 sequence is 12 residues long. Trimming removed 6 bases from V and 6 bases from J, with 11 bases in between. The CDR3 coding sequence is TGTGCCAGCAGATCAGGGAGCGCTGAAGCTTTCTTT. Translated, it gives CASRSGSAEAFF.

Ten or more counts support this clonotype. The chain combines TRBV20-1 with TRBJ2-5; 9 positions agree with TRBD2. Trimming took 1 base from V and 5 from J; bases not matched to a gene: 8. The CDR3 runs 15 residues. In germline, CDR1 is DFQATT, CDR2 SNEGSKA (reference sequence). The CDR3 sequence: CSARGGAGGPETQYF. The CDR3 nucleotides read TGCAGTGCTAGAGGTGGAGCGGGGGGCCCGGAGACCCAGTACTTC.

This clonotype was counted many times. The J gene is TRBJ1-1, the V gene TRBV18; the D is unclear. The CDR3 is 15 amino acids. The germline V gene encodes CDR1 KGHSH and CDR2 LQKENI. Trimming cost V 2 bases and J 2 bases, with 12 bases left between them. The CDR3 coding sequence is TGTGCCAGCTCACCATTGGACGGACTTAACACTGAAGCTTTCTTT. As protein: CASSPLDGLNTEAFF.

This clonotype was counted at least ten times. V is TRBV6-5 and J is TRBJ2-2; 9 bases match TRBD1. The ends lost 7 bases at V and 6 bases at J; junction bases unmatched: 6. This CDR3 comprises 14 residues. Germline CDR1 reads MNHEY; CDR2 reads SVGAGI. The DNA of the CDR3 is TGTGCCAGCATCGGGACAGGGTGGTCCGGGGAGCTGTTTTTT. It yields the protein CASIGTGWSGELFF.

This clonotype was seen repeatedly, ten times or more. This chain uses TRBV3-1 with TRBJ2-3; TRBD2 matches at 8 bases. The CDR3 is 15 residues long. CDR1 is LGHDT, CDR2 YNNKEL, per germline (reference sequence). Losses at the gene ends were 4 bases for V and 1 base for J; bases not matched to a gene: 4. In DNA form, the CDR3 reads TGTGCCAGCAGCCCGCATAGCGGGGGCACAGATACGCAGTATTTT. This sequence encodes CASSPHSGGTDTQYF.

For this clonotype: A much larger clone differs from this one at a single base, so this may be a read error. This rearrangement joins TRBV24-1 to TRBJ2-3; D perhaps matches TRBD2 (6 bases). Per the germline V gene, CDR1 is KGHDR and CDR2 is SFDVKD. Trimming took off 3 bases at V and 4 bases at J, with 19 bases between the two ends. CDR3 length: 17 amino acids. CDR3: CATSDPLRGTEPDTQYF. The CDR3 DNA reads TGTGCCACCAGTGATCCCCTCCGGGGGACCGAACCAGATACGCAGTATTTT.

This clonotype was observed at least ten times. The chain uses TRBV5-1 and TRBJ2-5; 9 bases map to TRBD2. The germline V gene has CDR1 SGHRS and CDR2 YFSETQ. There are 15 residues in the CDR3. V trimming: 6 bases; J trimming: 5 bases; junction bases outside the gene matches: 11. The CDR3 is CASKRGGGALETQYF. In nucleotides, the CDR3 is TGCGCCAGCAAAAGAGGCGGGGGGGCCTTGGAGACCCAGTACTTC.

This clonotype was detected many times. This sequence joins TRBV28 and TRBJ1-2; 8 positions match TRBD1. V shed 5 bases, J shed 8 bases, and the junction held 10 bases outside the gene matches. Germline V gives CDR1 MDHEN, CDR2 SYDVKM. The CDR3 totals 14 residues. The CDR3 DNA follows: TGTGCCAGCAGTGAGGGTCGGACAGGGCTGGGCTACACCTTC. Its translation is CASSEGRTGLGYTF.

This clonotype was found many times. The chain links TRBV29-1 to TRBJ2-7; tentative D call: TRBD1 (5 bases). CDR1 and CDR2 (germline): SQVTM, ANQGSEA. This CDR3 region has 14 residues. V lost 0 bases and J lost 4, with 13 bases in between. The CDR3 reads CSVEDRRVGYEQYF. The CDR3 DNA follows: TGCAGCGTTGAAGATCGCAGGGTGGGTTACGAGCAGTACTTC.

In its sample, this clonotype was seen many times. V gene TRBV4-2 combines with J gene TRBJ2-7, with 9 bases matching TRBD2. V trimming: 0 bases; J trimming: 7 bases; junction bases outside the gene matches: 7. The germline V gene has CDR1 LGHNA and CDR2 YNFKEQ. The CDR3 extends over 15 amino acids. The CDR3 nucleotides are TGTGCCAGCAGCCAAGACGGAGCGGGGGGAGGAGAGCAGTACTTC. It is translated as CASSQDGAGGGEQYF.

This clonotype was detected many times. This chain joins TRBV6-2 or TRBV6-3 and TRBJ2-3; D is uncertain. Trimming stripped 6 bases from V and 5 bases from J, with 21 bases between. Per the germline V gene, CDR1 is MNHEY and CDR2 is SVGEGT. The CDR3 extends over 16 amino acids. CDR3 loop: CASSNPRLPGGDTQYF. The CDR3 nucleotides are TGTGCCAGCAGCAACCCGAGGCTTCCCGGTGGAGATACGCAGTATTTT.

This clonotype was observed many times. The chain has TRBV4-2 and TRBJ1-4; D gene unclear. Trimming cost V 6 bases and J 4 bases, with 9 bases left between them. The CDR3 has 13 amino acids. CDR1 is LGHNA, CDR2 YNFKEQ, per germline. The DNA for the CDR3 is TGTGCCAGCAGTCGGGCGATTAATGAAAAACTGTTTTTT. Its translation is CASSRAINEKLFF.

This chain uses TRBV24-1 with TRBJ2-5; D possibly corresponds to TRBD2 (6 bases). V shed 9 bases and J shed 6 bases, with 16 bases lying between them. The germline V gene encodes CDR1 KGHDR and CDR2 SFDVKD. This CDR3 is 13 amino acids long. CDR3 residues: CATGPGDGKTQYF. DNA for the CDR3: TGTGCCACCGGTCCGGGGGACGGTAAGACCCAGTACTTC.

Details on this clonotype: A read error likely explains this, since a far larger clone differs by one base. The CDR3 bases are TGTGCCAGCAGCCCCGGGACACGTAATCAGCCCCAGCATTTT. This translates into CASSPGTRNQPQHF. The rearrangement links TRBV7-9 to TRBJ1-5, with TRBD1 as a possible D gene (6 bases). The CDR3 is 14 residues long. Trimming took 5 bases from V and 4 from J, leaving 12 bases between them. The V gene's germline CDR1 is SEHNR and CDR2 FQNEAQ (reference sequence).

This clonotype was found many times. The chain has TRBV5-1 and TRBJ2-2; possibly TRBD2 for D (6 bases). Trimming took 2 bases from V and 7 from J, leaving 18 bases between them. CDR1 is SGHRS, CDR2 YFSETQ, per germline. This CDR3 region has 16 residues. CDR3 loop: CASSFTPAGSNGELFF. The DNA for the CDR3 is TGCGCCAGCAGCTTCACACCAGCGGGTTCAAACGGGGAGCTGTTTTTT.

This clonotype came up many times. The chain combines TRBV28 with TRBJ2-7; D is uncertain. The V gene's germline CDR1 is MDHEN and CDR2 SYDVKM. CDR3 length: 11 residues. Trimming cost V 7 bases and J 6 bases, with 10 bases left between them. CDR3 in DNA: TGTGCCAGCACTTACAGAGCCGAGCAGTACTTC. It is translated as CASTYRAEQYF.

The table lists this clonotype with many counts. V gene TRBV11-3 combines with J gene TRBJ1-1, with D unclear. Trimming shortened V by 4 bases and J by 6 bases, and 9 bases separated the two germline ends. The CDR3 totals 12 residues. Germline V CDR1 and CDR2: SGHNT, YENEEA. Written as DNA, the CDR3 is TGTGCCAGCAGCTCAAATGTGGCTGAAGCTTTCTTT. As protein: CASSSNVAEAFF.

This clonotype was counted ten times or more. The V call is TRBV6-6, the J call TRBJ1-5, with 10 bases fitting TRBD1. Germline trimming cut 7 bases from V and 13 bases from J; bases unmatched to any gene: 13. This CDR3 region has 14 residues. CDR1 is MNHNY and CDR2 is SVGAGI in the germline V gene (reference sequence). CDR3 nucleotides: TGTGCCAGCACTTCTGACAGGGGGCTAGTTGCTCAGCATTTT. Translating it yields CASTSDRGLVAQHF.

Relative to its sample, this clonotype is medium-sized (0.01 to 0.1%). The CDR3 is CASSYPGLVDEQFF. Here the CDR3 DNA reads TGTGCCAGCAGCTACCCCGGACTAGTCGATGAGCAGTTCTTC. The rearrangement uses TRBV11-1 and TRBJ2-1, with 7 bases lining up with TRBD2. After removal of 4 bases from V and 8 bases from J, the junction contained 8 bases not matched to a gene. CDR1 SGHAT and CDR2 FQDESV come from the germline V gene (reference sequence). CDR3 length equals 14 residues.

This clonotype occurred many times. The chain uses TRBV27 and TRBJ1-1; 7 bases map to TRBD1. V gave up 11 bases and J gave up 3 bases; unmatched junction bases: 6. Per germline, CDR1 MNHEY and CDR2 SMNVEV (reference sequence). This CDR3 is built from 12 residues. DNA for the CDR3: TGTGCCGCAGGGGGGCGATACACTGAAGCTTTCTTT. Translation gives CAAGGRYTEAFF.